The rows below give T cell receptor beta chains drawn from one sample of a study of shared clonotypes between healthy human individuals. Clones were read by immunoSEQ multiplex PCR, and TCRdb kept only the in-frame ones, dropping some. Counted here are 2.3 million or so clones, 85% to 95% occurring once; the ten biggest clones make up approximately 0.4%. Sequences were obtained from naive CD4+ T cells from PBMCs. The receptors stem from a man in his late teens or twenties in good health. Some clones in this sample may be carry-over from other donors' samples. CDR3s include the opening cysteine and the closing phenylalanine or tryptophan. D genes are given only for firm matches. Clone size is shown for a subset of rows, as once, few, many or a class of expanded clone.

v_gene	d_gene	abundance	j_gene	CDR3nt	CDR3aa
TRBV2	-	-	TRBJ1-2	TGTGCCAGCAGTGTCAGGGCCTATGGCTACACCTTC	CASSVRAYGYTF
TRBV7-9	-	-	TRBJ2-1	TGTGCCAGCAGCCCTACTGAGGGGGGTAGCTCCTACAATGAGCAGTTCTTC	CASSPTEGGSSYNEQFF
TRBV21-1	-	-	TRBJ2-5	TGTGCCAGCAGCAAACTCCCCCACCTCACCCAGTACTTC	CASSKLPHLTQYF
TRBV11-2	TRBD1	-	TRBJ1-1	TGTGCCAGCAGCGTAACCCGACAGGGCCTGGCTTTCTTT	CASSVTRQGLAFF
TRBV7-3	-	-	TRBJ2-1	TGTGCCAGCAGCTTAACGCCAGGGGCTTATGAGCAGTTCTTC	CASSLTPGAYEQFF
TRBV4-1	TRBD2	-	TRBJ2-3	TGCGCCAGCAGCCCCTCGGGAGGGCGAGAAGATACGCAGTATTTT	CASSPSGGREDTQYF
TRBV7-9	-	-	TRBJ2-1	TGTGCCAGCAGCTTCGACAGCGCCTCCTACAATGAGCAGTTCTTC	CASSFDSASYNEQFF
TRBV11-2	-	-	TRBJ1-1	TGTGCCACTCGTTCCGGGCAGGGGCGGCCGACGCTCACTGAAGCTTTCTTT	CATRSGQGRPTLTEAFF
TRBV7-9	TRBD2	once	TRBJ2-4	TGTGCCAGCAGCTTAGGGCGGGAGGGATTGTACATTCAGTACTTC	CASSLGREGLYIQYF
TRBV5-5	TRBD1	-	TRBJ1-2	TGTGCCAGCAGCTTGGGACAGGGTGAACTTGGCTACACCTTC	CASSLGQGELGYTF
TRBV10-3	-	-	TRBJ1-3	TGTGCCATCAGTGAACTAAACACCATATATTTT	CAISELNTIYF
TRBV7-9	-	-	TRBJ2-5	TGTGCCAGCAGCCCCCTCCAAGAGACCCAGTACTTC	CASSPLQETQYF
TRBV5-8	-	-	TRBJ2-5	TGTGCCAGCAGCTTCTCAGGCGGGGAGACCCAGTACTTC	CASSFSGGETQYF
TRBV15	-	-	TRBJ1-2	TGTGCCACCAGCAAGGACGGGTTTAACTATGGCTACACCTTC	CATSKDGFNYGYTF
TRBV5-1	TRBD1	once	TRBJ2-1	TGCGCCAGCAGCCCCCAACAGGGGCCCTACAATGAGCAGTTCTTC	CASSPQQGPYNEQFF
TRBV9	TRBD1	-	TRBJ2-1	TGTGCCAGCAGCGCTCGGACAGGGGGCGCGGGGAATGAGCAGTTCTTC	CASSARTGGAGNEQFF
TRBV18	TRBD1	-	TRBJ2-7	TGTGCCAGCTCACCGTCTGGACAGGGTCCTAACTACGAGCAGTACTTC	CASSPSGQGPNYEQYF
TRBV4-1	-	-	TRBJ1-6	TGCGCCAGCAGCCAAGATGTTCCTGGGGTCGGATCACCCCTCCACTTT	CASSQDVPGVGSPLHF
TRBV6-5	-	-	TRBJ2-7	TGTGCCAGCAGTCGCCAGCGGGACACTTCCTACGAGCAGTACTTC	CASSRQRDTSYEQYF
TRBV5-1	TRBD2	-	TRBJ2-7	TGCGCCAGCAGCTTTCAGGGACTAGCAGATCCCACCAGCTCCTACGAGCAGTACTTC	CASSFQGLADPTSSYEQYF
TRBV5-1	-	-	TRBJ2-7	TGCGCCAGCAGATCCGGGGGAGTTGCGTCCGAGCAGTACTTC	CASRSGGVASEQYF
TRBV5-5	TRBD1	-	TRBJ1-5	TGTGCCAGCAGCTTGGAGTCGGGACAGAATCAGCCCCAGCATTTT	CASSLESGQNQPQHF
TRBV18	TRBD1	few	TRBJ1-2	TGTGCCAGCTCACCGACGGGACAGGGAGCATATGGCTACACCTTC	CASSPTGQGAYGYTF
TRBV7-3	-	-	TRBJ1-1	TGTGCCAGCAGCCCGTCGGATATGAACACTGAAGCTTTCTTT	CASSPSDMNTEAFF
TRBV5-1	-	-	TRBJ2-4	TGCGCCAGCTCTATTTTGGGGGGAGCCAAAAACATTCAGTACTTC	CASSILGGAKNIQYF